A selection of T cell receptor beta chains follows, all from one sample in a study. TCRdb ran MiXCR on the 5' RACE reads and lists one entry per CDR3 protein. Of approximately 50,000 distinct CDR3 sequences listed, roughly 28% are singletons. Material for sequencing was tumor-infiltrating Tregs sorted from the breast tumor. Receptors were obtained from a female donor with breast cancer. CDR3s include the opening cysteine and the closing phenylalanine or tryptophan. Each record gives: CDR3 DNA, CDR3 protein, J gene, clone size, D gene, V gene. D genes are given only for firm matches. Clone size is not always given. Where it is, it says once, few, many or a class for expanded clones.

TGTGCCAGCAGCCAAGGTTCCAGCGATCTATACAATGAGCAGTTCTTC	CASSQGSSDLYNEQFF	TRBJ2-1	few	-	TRBV4-2
TGTGCCACCAAAGAACACCAGCGGTGGGAGACCCAGTACTTC	CATKEHQRWETQYF	TRBJ2-5	few	-	TRBV15
TGTGCCAGCAGCCCCTTAAGCAGGCAGGGGGCTTACGAGCAGTACTTC	CASSPLSRQGAYEQYF	TRBJ2-7	few	TRBD1	TRBV11-2
TGCAGTGCTGGTCCCTCCGGGACTAGCGGGGGTCTCCCCGGAACTTACGAGCAGTACTTC	CSAGPSGTSGGLPGTYEQYF	TRBJ2-7	few	TRBD2	TRBV20-1
TGCAGTGCCCCCCCCCGGATGGCGGGAAGCAATACGCAGTATTTT	CSAPPRMAGSNTQYF	TRBJ2-3	-	-	TRBV20-1
TGTGCCAGCAGTTCCGGGACAGAAACCTATGGCTACACCTTC	CASSSGTETYGYTF	TRBJ1-2	-	TRBD1	TRBV6-5
TGCAGTTCAAGCCGGGACGGACTGAATCAGCCCCAGCATTTT	CSSSRDGLNQPQHF	TRBJ1-5	-	-	TRBV20-1
TGCGCCAGCAGCACAGGACTTAGGGACACAGATACGCAGTATTTT	CASSTGLRDTDTQYF	TRBJ2-3	-	-	TRBV5-1
TGTGCCACCAGCCGACAGGGAGAAGATACGCAGTATTTT	CATSRQGEDTQYF	TRBJ2-3	few	TRBD1	TRBV24-1
TGTGCCAGCAGCCCAATTGGGGGTCGGACCCAGTACTTC	CASSPIGGRTQYF	TRBJ2-5	many	-	TRBV7-8
TGCAGTGCTGTTGTAGGGATACATACGCAGTATTTT	CSAVVGIHTQYF	TRBJ2-3	few	-	TRBV20-1
TGTGCCAGCAGCACGCCTGGCAGGTCGTCCGAGCAGTACTTC	CASSTPGRSSEQYF	TRBJ2-7	few	-	TRBV6-6
TGTGCTAGCAGCTTAGGGCGGGACAATGAGCAGTTCTTC	CASSLGRDNEQFF	TRBJ2-1	many	-	TRBV7-7
TGTGCCAGCAGCTTATCCGGCGGAGGGGGTGTTGTTCAGTATTTT	CASSLSGGGGVVQYF	TRBJ2-3	few	-	TRBV7-3
TGTGCCACCAGTGATCACCGACTAGCGGGAGCTTTCGATGAGCAGTTCTTC	CATSDHRLAGAFDEQFF	TRBJ2-1	few	TRBD2	TRBV24-1
TGTGCCAGCTTGGGAGGGGAATACACTGAAGCTTTCTTT	CASLGGEYTEAFF	TRBJ1-1	many	-	TRBV7-9
TGTGCCAGCAGTGAAGTAAGACTAGGCACCGGGGAGCTGTTTTTT	CASSEVRLGTGELFF	TRBJ2-2	-	-	TRBV2
TGTGCCAGCAGGAAGGGACACCGCAATCAGCCCCAGCATTTT	CASRKGHRNQPQHF	TRBJ1-5	many	-	TRBV12-3/TRBV12-4
TGCGCCAGCAGCCAAGTCATCGGGACTAGCGGGAGTAAGATCGGGGAGCTGTTTTTT	CASSQVIGTSGSKIGELFF	TRBJ2-2	-	TRBD2	TRBV4-1
TGTGCCAGCAGCCCCGGACAGGGGGCTGGGGAAAACATTCAGTACTTC	CASSPGQGAGENIQYF	TRBJ2-4	-	TRBD1	TRBV7-3
TGTGCCAGCACCGACGGGGGGACAGTCTGGGATGGCTACACCTTC	CASTDGGTVWDGYTF	TRBJ1-2	few	TRBD1	TRBV5-6
TGCGCCAGCAGCTTCGGGACAGTGACCTCTGGGGCCAACGTCCTGACTTTC	CASSFGTVTSGANVLTF	TRBJ2-6	many	TRBD1	TRBV5-1
TGCGCCAGCAGCTTGGGACAGGGAGGTAGCTATGGCTACACCTTC	CASSLGQGGSYGYTF	TRBJ1-2	many	TRBD1	TRBV5-1
TGTACCAGCAGTTTAATAGGGAGCAATCAGCCCCAGCATTTT	CTSSLIGSNQPQHF	TRBJ1-5	-	-	TRBV12-3/TRBV12-4
TGTGCCAGCAGCGTCGGACCGACAATAGAGGAGACCCAGTACTTC	CASSVGPTIEETQYF	TRBJ2-5	-	-	TRBV9
TGCGCCAGCAGCCAAGATGGAACACCATCTGGAAACACCATATATTTT	CASSQDGTPSGNTIYF	TRBJ1-3	many	-	TRBV4-3
TGTGCCAGCTCACCTGAGGGACAGGGTATTGGAGGGTACTTC	CASSPEGQGIGGYF	TRBJ2-7	-	TRBD1	TRBV18
TGCAGCGTTGATTCTAGCGGGGCGGGGTTCACAGAGACCCAGTACTTC	CSVDSSGAGFTETQYF	TRBJ2-5	-	TRBD2	TRBV29-1
TGCAGTGCTATTTCGGTTCGGACTAGCACAGATACGCAGTATTTT	CSAISVRTSTDTQYF	TRBJ2-3	few	-	TRBV20-1
TGCGCCAGCAGCCAAGGGGGCGCCTCAAATGAGGCTTTCTTT	CASSQGGASNEAFF	TRBJ1-1	many	TRBD1	TRBV5-1
TGCAGTGCTAAGGAGGGGGGCTATCGCTATGGCTACACCTTC	CSAKEGGYRYGYTF	TRBJ1-2	few	-	TRBV20-1
TGTGCCTGGAGTGCCCTGGGCAGGATCTTTACGGGAGCGGCCAATTCCTACGAGCAGTACTTC	CAWSALGRIFTGAANSYEQYF	TRBJ2-7	few	-	TRBV30
TGTGCCATCAGTGAGAGAAGGGGAGATCAGCCCCAGCATTTT	CAISERRGDQPQHF	TRBJ1-5	few	-	TRBV10-3
TGTGCCAGCAGCTTGGAGCTTGTAGCGGGCTGGAACTCCTACAATGAGCAGTTCTTC	CASSLELVAGWNSYNEQFF	TRBJ2-1	few	TRBD2	TRBV5-5
TGTGCCAGCAGTGACAAGGGTTTTGCCAAAAACATTCAGTACTTC	CASSDKGFAKNIQYF	TRBJ2-4	-	-	TRBV2
TGTGCCAGCAGCGTCCGGGACAGTAATTCACCCCTCCACTTT	CASSVRDSNSPLHF	TRBJ1-6	many	TRBD1	TRBV9
TGTGCCAGCAGAATTGGACAGGGGACGAACACTGAAGCTTTCTTT	CASRIGQGTNTEAFF	TRBJ1-1	-	TRBD1	TRBV2
TGCGCCAGCAGCCTTGGGACAGGGGAGAATGATTCACCCCTCCACTTT	CASSLGTGENDSPLHF	TRBJ1-6	few	TRBD1	TRBV5-1